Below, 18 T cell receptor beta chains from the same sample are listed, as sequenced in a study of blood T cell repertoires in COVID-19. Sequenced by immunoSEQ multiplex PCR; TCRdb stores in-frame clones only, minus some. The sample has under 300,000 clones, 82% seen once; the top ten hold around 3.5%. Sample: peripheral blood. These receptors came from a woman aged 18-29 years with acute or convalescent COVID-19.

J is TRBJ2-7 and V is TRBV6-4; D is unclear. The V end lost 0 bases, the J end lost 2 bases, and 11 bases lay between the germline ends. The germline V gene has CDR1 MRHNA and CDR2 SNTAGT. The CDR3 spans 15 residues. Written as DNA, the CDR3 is TGTGCCAGCAGTGACTCGAAAGCGATCCCCTACGAGCAGTACTTC. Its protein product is CASSDSKAIPYEQYF.

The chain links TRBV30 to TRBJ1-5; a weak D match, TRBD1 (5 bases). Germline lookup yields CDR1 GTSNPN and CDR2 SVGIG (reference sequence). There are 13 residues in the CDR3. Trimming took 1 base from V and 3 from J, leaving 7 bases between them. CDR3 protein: CAWSGRDNQPQHF. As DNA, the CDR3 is TGTGCCTGGAGTGGCAGGGACAATCAGCCCCAGCATTTT.

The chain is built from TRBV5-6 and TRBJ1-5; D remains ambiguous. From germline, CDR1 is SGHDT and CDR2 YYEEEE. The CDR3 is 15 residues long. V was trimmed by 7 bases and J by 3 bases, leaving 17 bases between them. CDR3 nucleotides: TGTGCCAGCTCGTGGGGAGGGATACCCAATCAGCCCCAGCATTTT. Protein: CASSWGGIPNQPQHF.

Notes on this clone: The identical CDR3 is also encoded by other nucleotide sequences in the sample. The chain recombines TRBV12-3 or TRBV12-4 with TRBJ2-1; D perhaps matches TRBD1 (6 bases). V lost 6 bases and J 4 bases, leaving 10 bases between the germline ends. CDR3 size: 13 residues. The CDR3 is CASSPTGYNEQFF. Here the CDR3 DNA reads TGTGCCAGCAGCCCGACAGGTTACAATGAGCAGTTCTTC.

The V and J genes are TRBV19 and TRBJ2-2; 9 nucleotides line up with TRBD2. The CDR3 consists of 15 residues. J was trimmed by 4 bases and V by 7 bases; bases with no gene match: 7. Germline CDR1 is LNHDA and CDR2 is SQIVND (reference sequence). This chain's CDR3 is CASIGTSLFTGELFF. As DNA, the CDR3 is TGTGCCAGTATTGGGACTAGCCTTTTCACCGGGGAGCTGTTTTTT.

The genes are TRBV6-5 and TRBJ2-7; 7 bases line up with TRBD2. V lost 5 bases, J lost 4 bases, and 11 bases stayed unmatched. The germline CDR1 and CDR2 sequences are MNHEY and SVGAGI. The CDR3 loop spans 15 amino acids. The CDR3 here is CASSPIAGLWYEQYF. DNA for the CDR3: TGTGCCAGCAGTCCTATAGCGGGTTTGTGGTACGAGCAGTACTTC.

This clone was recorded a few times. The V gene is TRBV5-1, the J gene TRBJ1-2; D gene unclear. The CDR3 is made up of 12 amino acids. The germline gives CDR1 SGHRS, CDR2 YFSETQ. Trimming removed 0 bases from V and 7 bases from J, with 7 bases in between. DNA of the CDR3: TGCGCCAGCAGCTTGGCCTCGGGTGGCTACACCTTC. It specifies CASSLASGGYTF. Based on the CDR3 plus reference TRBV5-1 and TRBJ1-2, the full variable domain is KAGVTQTPRYLIKTRGQQVTLSCSPISGHRSVSWYQQTPGQGLQFLFEYFSETQRNKGNFPGRFSGRQFSNSRSEMNVSTLELGDSALYLCASSLASGGYTFGSGTRLTVV.

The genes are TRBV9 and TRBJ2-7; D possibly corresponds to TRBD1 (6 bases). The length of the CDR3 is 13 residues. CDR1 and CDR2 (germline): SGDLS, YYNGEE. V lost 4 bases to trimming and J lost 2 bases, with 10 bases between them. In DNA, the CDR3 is TGTGCCAGCAGCTCAGGGACAACCTACGAGCAGTACTTC. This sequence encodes CASSSGTTYEQYF.

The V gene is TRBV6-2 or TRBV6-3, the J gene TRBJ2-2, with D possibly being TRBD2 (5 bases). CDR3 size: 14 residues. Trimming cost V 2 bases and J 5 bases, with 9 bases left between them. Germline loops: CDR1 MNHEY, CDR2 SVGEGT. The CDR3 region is CASSYPGGTGELFF. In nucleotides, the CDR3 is TGTGCCAGCAGTTACCCGGGCGGGACCGGGGAGCTGTTTTTT.

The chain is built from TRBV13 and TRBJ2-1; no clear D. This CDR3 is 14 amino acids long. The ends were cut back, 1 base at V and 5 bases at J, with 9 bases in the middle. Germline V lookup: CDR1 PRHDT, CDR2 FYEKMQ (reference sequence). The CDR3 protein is CASSLEAQNNEQFF. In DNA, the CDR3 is TGTGCCAGCAGCTTAGAAGCCCAAAACAATGAGCAGTTCTTC.

CDR3 loop: CASTNERGGGEEQFF. In nucleotides, the CDR3 is TGTGCCAGTACCAACGAAAGAGGGGGCGGCGAAGAGCAGTTCTTC. The rearrangement links TRBV19 to TRBJ2-1; TRBD1 aligns across 7 bases. Germline trimming cut 7 bases from V and 10 bases from J; bases unmatched to any gene: 16. This CDR3 contains 15 residues. Per germline, CDR1 LNHDA and CDR2 SQIVND (reference sequence).

The DNA of the CDR3 is TGTGCCAGCAGTTTATCGCCTAGCTATTTCCACGAGCAGTACTTC. Protein: CASSLSPSYFHEQYF. The V and J genes are TRBV27 and TRBJ2-7; the D gene is possibly TRBD2 (5 bases). Germline V gene data show CDR1 as MNHEY and CDR2 as SMNVEV (reference sequence). V was cut by 0 bases and J by 5 bases, with 14 bases left in between. The CDR3 is made up of 15 amino acids.

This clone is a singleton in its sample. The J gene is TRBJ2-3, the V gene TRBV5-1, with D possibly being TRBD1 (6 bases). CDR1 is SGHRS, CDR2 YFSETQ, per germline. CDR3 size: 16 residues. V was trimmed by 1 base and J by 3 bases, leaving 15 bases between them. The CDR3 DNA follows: TGCGCCAGCAGCTTGTCGTGGGAGAGGGGGACAGATACGCAGTATTTT. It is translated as CASSLSWERGTDTQYF.

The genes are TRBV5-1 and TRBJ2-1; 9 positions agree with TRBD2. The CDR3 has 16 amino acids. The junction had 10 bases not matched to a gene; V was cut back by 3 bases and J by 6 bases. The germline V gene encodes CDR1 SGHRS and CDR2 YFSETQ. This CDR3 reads CASSSWGGTSPNEQFF. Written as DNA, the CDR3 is TGCGCCAGCAGCTCATGGGGAGGGACTAGCCCCAATGAGCAGTTCTTC. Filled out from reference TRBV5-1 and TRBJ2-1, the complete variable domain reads KAGVTQTPRYLIKTRGQQVTLSCSPISGHRSVSWYQQTPGQGLQFLFEYFSETQRNKGNFPGRFSGRQFSNSRSEMNVSTLELGDSALYLCASSSWGGTSPNEQFFGPGTRLTVL.

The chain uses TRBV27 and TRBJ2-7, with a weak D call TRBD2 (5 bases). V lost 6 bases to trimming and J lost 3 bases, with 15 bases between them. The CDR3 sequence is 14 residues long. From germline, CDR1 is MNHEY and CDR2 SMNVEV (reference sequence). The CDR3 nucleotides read TGTGCCAGCAGACTACTAGTTGGTGACTACGAGCAGTACTTC. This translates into CASRLLVGDYEQYF.

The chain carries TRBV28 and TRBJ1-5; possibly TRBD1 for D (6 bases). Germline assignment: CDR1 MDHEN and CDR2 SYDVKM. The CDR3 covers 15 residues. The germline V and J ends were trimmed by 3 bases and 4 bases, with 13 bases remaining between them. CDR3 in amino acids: CASSLSGAYNQPQHF. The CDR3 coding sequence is TGTGCCAGCAGTTTGTCAGGGGCCTATAATCAGCCCCAGCATTTT.

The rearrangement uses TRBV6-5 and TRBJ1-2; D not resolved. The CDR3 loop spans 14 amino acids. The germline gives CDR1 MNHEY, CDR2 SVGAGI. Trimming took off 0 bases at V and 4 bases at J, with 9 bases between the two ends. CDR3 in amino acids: CASSYSRSGYGYTF. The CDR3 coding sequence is TGTGCCAGCAGTTACTCGCGGAGCGGCTATGGCTACACCTTC.

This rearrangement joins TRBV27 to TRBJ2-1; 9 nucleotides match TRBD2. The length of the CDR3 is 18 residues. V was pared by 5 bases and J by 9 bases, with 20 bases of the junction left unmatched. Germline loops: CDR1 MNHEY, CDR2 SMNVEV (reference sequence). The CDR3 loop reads CASSTTLLYSGSHGEQFF. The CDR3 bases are TGTGCCAGCAGTACGACCCTACTATATAGCGGGAGCCATGGTGAGCAGTTCTTC.